These 9 T cell receptor beta chains came from one sample sequenced in a study of blood T cell repertoires in COVID-19. Data came from immunoSEQ multiplex PCR; TCRdb stores just in-frame clones and leaves some out. The sample holds fewer than 250,000 clones, about four fifths seen once. Sequencing was performed on PBMCs or T cells enriched from blood (not recorded which). These receptors all come from a woman in her forties who had been exposed to COVID-19.

This chain links TRBV4-3 with TRBJ2-1, with 7 bases fitting TRBD1. The CDR3 is 15 amino acids. The junction had 5 bases not matched to a gene; V was cut back by 1 base and J by 5 bases. From germline, CDR1 is LGHNA and CDR2 YSLEER. The CDR3 sequence: CASSQALGTDNEQFF. CDR3 bases: TGCGCCAGCAGCCAAGCTTTAGGGACAGACAATGAGCAGTTCTTC.

The J gene is TRBJ2-3, the V gene TRBV24-1; D perhaps matches TRBD2 (6 bases). Deletions cut 2 bases from V and 0 bases from J, with 11 bases between. The CDR3 has 16 amino acids. Germline V gene sequence: CDR1 KGHDR, CDR2 SFDVKD. CDR3 nucleotide sequence: TGTGCCACCAGTGATTCGGGCGGGGCAAGCACAGATACGCAGTATTTT. It translates to CATSDSGGASTDTQYF.

The V and J genes are TRBV10-3 and TRBJ2-7; 9 bases align to TRBD1. Losses at the gene ends were 8 bases for V and 1 base for J; bases not matched to a gene: 9. Germline V gene sequence: CDR1 ENHRY, CDR2 SYGVKD. There are 15 residues in the CDR3. For the CDR3, the DNA is TGTGCCATCGCCTTCGGGACAGGGATTTCCTACGAGCAGTACTTC. Translating it yields CAIAFGTGISYEQYF.

This clone has a count of ten or more. The chain has TRBV4-1 and TRBJ1-2; 12 bases are a match to TRBD1. The CDR3 consists of 17 residues. Germline V gene sequence: CDR1 MGHRA, CDR2 YSYEKL. After removal of 5 bases from V and 1 base from J, the junction contained 8 bases not matched to a gene. CDR3 sequence reads: CASSSQGQGALNYGYTF. The CDR3 nucleotides are TGCGCCAGCAGCTCACAGGGACAGGGGGCGCTTAACTATGGCTACACCTTC.

V and J are TRBV6-2 or TRBV6-3 and TRBJ1-5, with D perhaps TRBD1 (5 bases). Germline CDR1 MNHEY, CDR2 SVGEGT. Trimming removed 0 bases from V and 4 bases from J, with 13 bases in between. CDR3 length: 16 residues. As DNA, the CDR3 is TGTGCCAGCAGTTACTCGGGTAGGGGCCCTAATCAGCCCCAGCATTTT. Its protein is CASSYSGRGPNQPQHF.

J is TRBJ2-5 and V is TRBV30, with 16 bases aligning to TRBD2. The J segment lost 5 bases and the V segment lost 8 bases, leaving 2 bases of the junction unmatched. Germline CDR1 GTSNPN, CDR2 SVGIG (reference sequence). There are 13 residues in the CDR3. This CDR3 is CARGLAGGETQYF. CDR3 bases: TGTGCCCGGGGACTAGCGGGGGGGGAGACCCAGTACTTC.

V and J are TRBV27 and TRBJ1-2; the match to TRBD1 covers 10 bases. The germline V gene has CDR1 MNHEY and CDR2 SMNVEV (reference sequence). The trim removed 6 bases at V and 1 base at J, leaving 14 bases unmatched. This CDR3 spans 18 amino acids. CDR3: CASSQLGTGAPLNYGYTF. The DNA for the CDR3 is TGTGCCAGCAGCCAACTCGGGACAGGGGCGCCCCTTAACTATGGCTACACCTTC.

The rearrangement uses TRBV4-1 and TRBJ1-1, with 11 bases identical to TRBD1. Germline V CDR1 and CDR2: MGHRA, YSYEKL. The CDR3 consists of 16 residues. Germline trimming cut 4 bases from V and 5 bases from J; bases unmatched to any gene: 9. CDR3 loop: CASSPGQGARGTEAFF. The DNA of the CDR3 is TGCGCCAGCAGCCCCGGACAGGGGGCGCGGGGGACTGAAGCTTTCTTT.

V is TRBV5-1 and J is TRBJ2-7; 8 bases are a match to TRBD1. CDR3 length equals 15 residues. The J segment lost 3 bases and the V segment lost 5 bases, leaving 10 bases of the junction unmatched. Per the germline V gene, CDR1 is SGHRS and CDR2 is YFSETQ. DNA for the CDR3: TGCGCCAGCAGACAGGCGACAGGGGCCCACTACGAGCAGTACTTC. It specifies CASRQATGAHYEQYF.